A single sample gave rise to the 28 T cell receptor beta chains below, sequenced in a study of T cell repertoires in cytomegalovirus infection. TCRdb passed the reads through MiXCR, listing each CDR3 protein once. The sample records about 500,000 distinct CDR3 sequences, 30% to 40% being singletons. These TCRs' antigens remain unknown. This specimen consisted of cultured PBMCs, obtained from culture after CMV antigen stimulation. The source is a human donor in good health (CMV status not recorded). Some clones in this sample may be carry-over from other donors' samples.

The J gene is TRBJ2-5, the V gene TRBV6-1; D is possibly TRBD1 or TRBD2 (6 bases each). This CDR3 spans 17 amino acids. V was pared by 1 base and J by 3 bases, with 18 bases between. Germline V gene data show CDR1 as MNHNS and CDR2 as SASEGT. In nucleotides, the CDR3 is TGTGCCAGCAGTGAAGAAGAGTGGGGGGCTATCGAAGAGACCCAGTACTTC. It specifies CASSEEEWGAIEETQYF.

This chain connects TRBV9 to TRBJ2-1, with TRBD2 identical over 11 bases. This CDR3 has 15 residues. J lost 9 bases, V lost 4 bases, and 9 bases had no gene match. Germline loops: CDR1 SGDLS, CDR2 YYNGEE. The CDR3 loop is CASSSPASGRSEQFF. The CDR3 DNA sequence: TGTGCCAGCAGCAGCCCGGCTAGCGGGAGGAGTGAGCAGTTCTTC.

There are a few counts of this clonotype. This sequence joins TRBV11-2 and TRBJ2-1, with TRBD2 matching over 9 bases. The V segment lost 5 bases and the J segment 8 bases; nucleotides outside the gene matches: 10. The V gene's germline CDR1 is SGHAT and CDR2 FQNNGV. The CDR3 sequence is 15 residues long. This chain's CDR3 is CASSAGVAGVHEQFF. The DNA for the CDR3 is TGTGCCAGCAGCGCCGGGGTAGCGGGAGTGCATGAGCAGTTCTTC.

This chain connects TRBV4-1 to TRBJ1-5; D gene unclear. V dropped 1 base and J dropped 7 bases, with 8 bases sitting between them. The CDR3 contains 13 residues. The germline gives CDR1 MGHRA, CDR2 YSYEKL. The CDR3 loop reads CASSQATAQPQHF. The CDR3 DNA reads as TGCGCCAGCAGCCAAGCGACGGCCCAGCCCCAGCATTTT.

This clonotype was found a few times. The chain couples TRBV7-8 to TRBJ2-3, with TRBD1 matching over 10 bases. Germline V lookup: CDR1 SGHVS, CDR2 FQNEAQ. V was clipped by 4 bases and J by 4 bases; unmatched bases: 14. This CDR3 has 18 residues. The DNA of the CDR3 is TGTGCCAGCAGCTCGACCGACAGGGGGCATTTGAGGTCAGATACGCAGTATTTT. Encoded protein: CASSSTDRGHLRSDTQYF.

V and J are TRBV19 and TRBJ2-1, with TRBD2 matching over 10 bases. Germline CDR1 is LNHDA and CDR2 is SQIVND (reference sequence). This CDR3 has 18 residues. Trimming at V came to 4 bases and at J to 3 bases, leaving 12 bases not matched to a gene. The CDR3 protein is CASSTLAGVGAGYNEQFF. CDR3 coding DNA: TGTGCCAGTAGTACCCTAGCGGGAGTAGGGGCGGGCTACAATGAGCAGTTCTTC.

The J gene is TRBJ2-7, the V gene TRBV10-1, with D perhaps TRBD2 (5 bases). This CDR3 spans 14 amino acids. Germline V gives CDR1 WNHNN, CDR2 SYGVQD (reference sequence). V lost 8 bases, J lost 0 bases, and 14 bases lay in between. CDR3 region: CASYEGEVSYEQYV. The CDR3 coding sequence is TGCGCCAGCTACGAGGGAGAAGTCTCCTACGAGCAGTACGTC.

The chain is built from TRBV7-2 and TRBJ2-1; D ambiguous. This CDR3 region has 15 residues. In germline, CDR1 is SGHTA, CDR2 FQGNSA. The germline V and J ends were trimmed by 3 bases and 0 bases, with 9 bases remaining between them. CDR3 region: CASSLTYSSYNEQFF. For the CDR3, the DNA is TGTGCCAGCAGCTTGACTTACAGCTCCTACAATGAGCAGTTCTTC.

This clonotype was detected only a few times. The chain is built from TRBV20-1 and TRBJ1-4, with TRBD1 matching over 7 bases. Germline V gene data show CDR1 as DFQATT and CDR2 as SNEGSKA (reference sequence). CDR3 length: 19 amino acids. After removal of 2 bases from V and 2 bases from J, the junction contained 17 bases not matched to a gene. CDR3 amino acids: CSARPSDRARLFTNEKLFF. The CDR3 nucleotides are TGCAGTGCTAGACCCTCCGACAGGGCCCGACTTTTCACTAATGAAAAACTGTTTTTT.

This clonotype was observed many times. This chain connects TRBV11-2 to TRBJ2-5; D could derive from TRBD1 or TRBD2 (6 bases each). The CDR3 has 18 amino acids. Per germline, CDR1 SGHAT and CDR2 FQNNGV. V lost 4 bases and J 6 bases, leaving 27 bases between the germline ends. For the CDR3, the DNA is TGTGCCAGCAGCTCTCTCGGACGGAAACCCGGGGGCCTAAAGACCCAGTACTTC. It yields the protein CASSSLGRKPGGLKTQYF.

The CDR3 is CASSPGLSYEQYF. The CDR3 bases are TGTGCCAGCTCACCCGGGTTATCCTACGAGCAGTACTTC. The V gene is TRBV18, the J gene TRBJ2-7; D gene ambiguous. This CDR3 is built from 13 residues. Trimming took 3 bases from V and 1 from J, leaving 7 bases between them. Germline V CDR1 and CDR2: KGHSH, LQKENI.

At least ten counts were recorded for this clonotype. This sequence joins TRBV4-1 and TRBJ2-1; D is ambiguous. With 0 bases removed from V and 0 bases from J, the gap between germline ends came to 6 bases. Per the germline V gene, CDR1 is MGHRA and CDR2 is YSYEKL. CDR3 length: 15 amino acids. The CDR3 DNA reads as TGCGCCAGCAGCCAAGACTTTGCCTCCTACAATGAGCAGTTCTTC. The encoded protein is CASSQDFASYNEQFF.

This clonotype was counted a single time. CDR3: CASSPFDAAGELFF. DNA for the CDR3: TGCGCCAGCAGCCCCTTCGACGCCGCCGGGGAGCTGTTTTTT. This chain links TRBV5-1 with TRBJ2-2; D unresolved. This CDR3 spans 14 amino acids. Per the germline V gene, CDR1 is SGHRS and CDR2 is YFSETQ. Trimming removed 4 bases at V and 6 bases at J, with 13 bases between.

The chain employs TRBV30 and TRBJ2-7; unclear D gene. The CDR3 contains 12 residues. The germline V gene encodes CDR1 GTSNPN and CDR2 SVGIG (reference sequence). Trimming took 4 bases from V and 2 from J, leaving 9 bases between them. Here the CDR3 DNA reads TGTGCCTGGACAAGGCCTCCCTACGAGCAGTACTTC. Translated, it gives CAWTRPPYEQYF.

This clonotype was counted a few times. The gene calls are TRBV11-2 and TRBJ2-7; perhaps TRBD1 as D (6 bases). Germline values: CDR1 SGHAT, CDR2 FQNNGV. V lost 4 bases to trimming and J lost 2 bases, with 12 bases between them. The CDR3 extends over 14 amino acids. The CDR3, as DNA: TGTGCCAGCAGCTCTAGAGGGACAACCTACGAGCAGTACTTC. This translates into CASSSRGTTYEQYF.

This sequence joins TRBV12-5 and TRBJ2-1; D is possibly TRBD1 (5 bases). This CDR3 spans 15 amino acids. In germline, CDR1 is LGHNT, CDR2 FRNRAP. The V end was cut by 5 bases, the J end by 0 bases, with 11 bases between. CDR3 sequence: CASGTGGSSYNEQFF. CDR3 nucleotide sequence: TGTGCTAGTGGTACAGGCGGTAGCTCCTACAATGAGCAGTTCTTC.

V usage is TRBV20-1 and J usage is TRBJ2-3; D might be TRBD1 (5 bases). CDR3 length: 15 residues. Germline-derived CDR1 and CDR2 are DFQATT and SNEGSKA (reference sequence). The V and J ends lost 0 bases and 2 bases respectively, with 12 bases between them. Written as DNA, the CDR3 is TGCAGTGCTAGAGATGGGGCGGAAGTCACAGATACGCAGTATTTT. Translating gives CSARDGAEVTDTQYF.

The chain employs TRBV6-5 and TRBJ2-6, with no clear D. The length of the CDR3 is 15 residues. The V end was cut by 6 bases, the J end by 0 bases, with 9 bases between. Germline V gene lookup returns CDR1 MNHEY and CDR2 SVGAGI. CDR3 region: CASRAVISGANVLTF. The CDR3 nucleotides are TGTGCCAGCAGGGCGGTAATCTCTGGGGCCAACGTCCTGACTTTC.

The chain links TRBV7-9 to TRBJ1-3; D may be TRBD1 (5 bases). V lost 3 bases and J lost 0, with 9 bases in between. Germline lookup yields CDR1 SEHNR and CDR2 FQNEAQ (reference sequence). This CDR3 spans 15 amino acids. The CDR3 spells CASSLTANSGNTIYF. CDR3 bases: TGTGCCAGCAGCTTGACAGCGAACTCTGGAAACACCATATATTTT.

The V gene is TRBV19, the J gene TRBJ1-2, with TRBD1 identical over 12 bases. The germline V gene has CDR1 LNHDA and CDR2 SQIVND (reference sequence). V gave up 6 bases and J gave up 8 bases; unmatched junction bases: 10. The CDR3 runs 15 residues. The CDR3 bases are TGTGCCAGTAGCGCGCCGGGACAGGGGGCGGAAGGCTACACCTTC. Protein product: CASSAPGQGAEGYTF.

This chain links TRBV11-2 with TRBJ2-1; the match to TRBD2 covers 7 bases. The V and J ends lost 0 bases and 9 bases, in that order; junction bases with no gene match: 17. The CDR3 extends over 18 amino acids. CDR1 and CDR2 from the germline V gene are SGHAT and FQNNGV. CDR3 nucleotide sequence: TGTGCCAGCAGCTTAGATCTCAGCGTCGCGGGGGTTCGGGGTGAGCAGTTCTTC. This encodes CASSLDLSVAGVRGEQFF. The full variable domain, with the rest looked up from reference TRBV11-2 and TRBJ2-1, is EAGVAQSPRYKIIEKRQSVAFWCNPISGHATLYWYQQILGQGPKLLIQFQNNGVVDDSQLPKDRFSAERLKGVDSTLKIQPAKLEDSAVYLCASSLDLSVAGVRGEQFFGPGTRLTVL.

This clonotype was counted between two and nine times. The rearrangement uses TRBV6-5 and TRBJ2-7; 9 bases fit TRBD1. This CDR3 is 16 amino acids long. J gave up 5 bases and V 2 bases, and 10 bases lay outside the gene matches. Germline V gene sequence: CDR1 MNHEY, CDR2 SVGAGI. The CDR3 sequence: CASSYKIGTGFHEQYF. The CDR3 DNA sequence: TGTGCCAGCAGTTACAAAATAGGGACAGGGTTCCACGAGCAGTACTTC.

This clonotype has a handful of counts. The V gene is TRBV7-6, the J gene TRBJ2-2, with 10 bases fitting TRBD2. CDR1 and CDR2 from the germline V gene are SGHVS and FNYEAQ. V trimming: 5 bases; J trimming: 4 bases; junction bases outside the gene matches: 10. The CDR3 is 17 amino acids. CDR3 loop: CASSRLAGGRGTGELFF. The CDR3 DNA reads TGTGCCAGCAGCCGGTTAGCGGGAGGCCGCGGCACCGGGGAGCTGTTTTTT.

The CDR3, as DNA: TGTGCCAGTAGTCCCTTAGCGGGAGCGAGGACAGATACGCAGTATTTT. It specifies CASSPLAGARTDTQYF. The rearrangement uses TRBV19 and TRBJ2-3; 9 bases are shared with TRBD2. V gave up 5 bases and J gave up 3 bases; unmatched junction bases: 9. The CDR3 is 16 residues long. CDR1 is LNHDA and CDR2 is SQIVND in the germline V gene (reference sequence).

This clonotype was counted a few times. V usage is TRBV10-3 and J usage is TRBJ2-1, with no clear D. From germline, CDR1 is ENHRY and CDR2 SYGVKD. The CDR3 runs 13 residues. V gave up 7 bases and J gave up 6 bases, with 13 bases separating them. As DNA, the CDR3 is TGTGCCATCAACGACCGCGGTGGCAATGAGCAGTTCTTC. This sequence encodes CAINDRGGNEQFF.

The rearrangement links TRBV6-6 to TRBJ2-1; TRBD1 is a possible D gene (5 bases). The CDR3 is made up of 12 amino acids. Germline V lookup: CDR1 MNHNY, CDR2 SVGAGI (reference sequence). With 0 bases removed from V and 9 bases from J, the gap between germline ends came to 6 bases. The CDR3: CASSYSQGEQFF. The CDR3 region has the DNA TGTGCCAGCAGTTACTCTCAGGGTGAGCAGTTCTTC.

This chain links TRBV4-1 with TRBJ1-1, with TRBD1 matching over 9 bases. V lost 4 bases, J lost 7 bases, and 16 bases stayed unmatched. The CDR3 covers 17 residues. CDR1 is MGHRA, CDR2 YSYEKL, per germline. The CDR3 loop is CASSPTTGTGWRGEAFF. The CDR3 bases are TGCGCCAGCAGCCCGACCACCGGGACAGGGTGGAGGGGTGAAGCTTTCTTT.

The chain couples TRBV4-1 to TRBJ2-7; unclear D gene. CDR3 length: 13 amino acids. Germline V gene data show CDR1 as MGHRA and CDR2 as YSYEKL. The V end lost 4 bases, the J end lost 4 bases, and 11 bases lay between the germline ends. CDR3 amino acids: CASSPRVFYEQYF. For the CDR3, the DNA is TGCGCCAGCAGCCCCCGGGTCTTTTACGAGCAGTACTTC.